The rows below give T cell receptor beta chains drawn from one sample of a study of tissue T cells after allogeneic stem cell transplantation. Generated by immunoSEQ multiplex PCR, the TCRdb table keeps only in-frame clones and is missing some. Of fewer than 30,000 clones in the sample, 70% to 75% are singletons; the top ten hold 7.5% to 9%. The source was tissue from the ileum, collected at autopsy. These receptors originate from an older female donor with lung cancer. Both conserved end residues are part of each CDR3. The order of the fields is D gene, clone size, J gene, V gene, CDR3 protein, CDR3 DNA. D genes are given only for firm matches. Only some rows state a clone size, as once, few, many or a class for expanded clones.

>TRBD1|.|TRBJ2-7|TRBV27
CASRRTGDFSYEQYF
TGTGCCAGCAGAAGGACAGGGGACTTCTCCTACGAGCAGTACTTC
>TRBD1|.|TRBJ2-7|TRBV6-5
CATRQGAYEQYF
TGTGCCACCCGACAGGGGGCCTACGAGCAGTACTTC
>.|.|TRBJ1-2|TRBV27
CASSPTDGRSGGYTF
TGTGCCAGCAGTCCGACGGACGGCCGTTCGGGTGGCTACACCTTC
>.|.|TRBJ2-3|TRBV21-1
CASSKPCAGFTDTQYF
TGTGCCAGCAGCAAACCTTGTGCGGGATTCACAGATACGCAGTATTTT
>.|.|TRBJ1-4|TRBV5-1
CASSFMDPAANEKLFF
TGCGCCAGCAGCTTTATGGACCCAGCCGCCAATGAAAAACTGTTTTTT
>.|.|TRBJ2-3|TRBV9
CASSVVGGNTQYF
TGTGCCAGCAGCGTAGTGGGGGGAAATACGCAGTATTTT
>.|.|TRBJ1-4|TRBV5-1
CASSLVLSARDIAEKLFF
TGCGCCAGCAGCTTGGTTCTATCTGCCCGGGACATAGCAGAAAAACTGTTTTTT
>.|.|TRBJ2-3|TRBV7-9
CASSFPTGSPGHTQYF
TGTGCCAGCAGCTTCCCGACAGGATCTCCCGGGCATACGCAGTATTTT
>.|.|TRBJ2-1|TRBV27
CASSFGPNNEQFF
TGTGCCAGCAGTTTCGGGCCCAACAATGAGCAGTTCTTC
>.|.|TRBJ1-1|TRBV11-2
CASSLEAGALNTEAFF
TGTGCCAGCAGCTTAGAAGCAGGGGCTTTGAACACTGAAGCTTTCTTT
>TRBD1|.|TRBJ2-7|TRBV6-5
CASVPGQVSGEQYF
TGTGCCAGCGTCCCGGGACAGGTGTCTGGGGAGCAGTACTTC
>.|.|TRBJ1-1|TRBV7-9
CASSLRGLNTEAFF
TGTGCCAGCAGCTTGAGGGGGTTGAACACTGAAGCTTTCTTT
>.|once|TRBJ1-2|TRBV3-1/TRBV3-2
CASSYQGPYGYTF
TGTGCCAGCAGCTACCAGGGGCCCTATGGCTACACCTTC
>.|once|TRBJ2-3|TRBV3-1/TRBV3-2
CASSQGQGYDTQYF
TGTGCCAGCAGCCAGGGGCAGGGGTATGATACGCAGTATTTT
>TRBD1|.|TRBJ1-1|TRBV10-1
CASSGDSARTEAFF
TGCGCCAGCAGTGGGGACAGCGCTAGGACTGAAGCTTTCTTT
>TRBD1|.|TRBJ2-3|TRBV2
CASKNRDRATDTQYF
TGTGCCAGCAAGAACCGGGACAGGGCCACAGATACGCAGTATTTT
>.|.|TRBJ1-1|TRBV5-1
CASSLRGAGNTEAFF
TGCGCCAGCAGCTTGCGGGGGGCTGGGAACACTGAAGCTTTCTTT
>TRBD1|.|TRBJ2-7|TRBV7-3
CASSAAGQGSEQYF
TGTGCCAGCAGCGCGGCAGGACAGGGGTCCGAGCAGTACTTC
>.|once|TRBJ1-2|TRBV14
CASSQRGNMRYGYTF
TGTGCCAGCAGCCAGCGGGGGAATATGCGGTATGGCTACACCTTC
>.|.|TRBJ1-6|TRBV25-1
CASSEWGSSYNSPLHF
TGTGCCAGCAGTGAATGGGGGAGCTCCTATAATTCACCCCTCCACTTT
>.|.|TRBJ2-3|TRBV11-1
CASSGAGADTQYF
TGTGCCAGCAGCGGGGCAGGGGCAGATACGCAGTATTTT
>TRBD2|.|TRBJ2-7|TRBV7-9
CASSSLSGGYSYEQYF
TGTGCCAGCAGCTCCTTAAGCGGGGGATATTCCTACGAGCAGTACTTC
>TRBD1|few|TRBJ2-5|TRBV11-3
CASSFRLTGRETQYF
TGTGCCAGCAGCTTCCGCCTGACAGGGCGGGAGACCCAGTACTTC
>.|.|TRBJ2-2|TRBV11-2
CASRITRNTGELFF
TGTGCCAGCAGGATTACCAGGAACACCGGGGAGCTGTTTTTT
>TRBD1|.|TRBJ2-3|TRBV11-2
CATRTGGGTQYF
TGTGCCACGCGGACAGGGGGAGGTACGCAGTATTTT
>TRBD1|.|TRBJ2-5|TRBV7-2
CASSIGQGKKTQYF
TGTGCCAGCAGCATAGGACAGGGGAAAAAGACCCAGTACTTC
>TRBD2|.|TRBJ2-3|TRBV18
CASSTSGGRSTDTQYF
TGTGCCAGCTCAACTAGCGGGGGGCGGAGCACAGATACGCAGTATTTT
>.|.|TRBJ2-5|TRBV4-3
CASRGQVKIYQETQYF
TGCGCCAGCAGGGGACAAGTCAAAATATACCAAGAGACCCAGTACTTC
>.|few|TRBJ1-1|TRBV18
CASSRGTSWGTEAFF
TGTGCCAGCTCAAGGGGGACCTCATGGGGCACTGAAGCTTTCTTT
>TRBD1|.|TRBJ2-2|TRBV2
CASNLLGTATTFF
TGTGCCAGCAACCTACTAGGGACAGCGACTACGTTTTTT
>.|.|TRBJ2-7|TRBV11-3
CASSPKRGSYEQYF
TGTGCCAGCAGCCCTAAAAGAGGGTCCTACGAGCAGTACTTC
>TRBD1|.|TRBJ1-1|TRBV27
CASSRDRANTEAFF
TGTGCCAGCAGTCGTGACAGGGCGAACACTGAAGCTTTCTTT
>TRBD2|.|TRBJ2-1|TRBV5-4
CASSLATSGDNEQFF
TGTGCCAGCAGCTTAGCTACTAGCGGCGACAATGAGCAGTTCTTC
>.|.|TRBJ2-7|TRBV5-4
CASSLFGGTREQYF
TGTGCCAGCAGCTTGTTCGGAGGCACGCGGGAGCAGTACTTC
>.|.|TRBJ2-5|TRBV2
CASRSRLQETQYF
TGTGCCAGCAGATCGCGACTCCAAGAGACCCAGTACTTC
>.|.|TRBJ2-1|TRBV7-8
CASSLVLYNEQFF
TGTGCCAGCAGCTTGGTACTATACAATGAGCAGTTCTTC
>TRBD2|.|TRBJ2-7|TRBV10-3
CAISESRSGHYEQYF
TGTGCCATCAGTGAGTCGCGTAGCGGGCACTACGAGCAGTACTTC
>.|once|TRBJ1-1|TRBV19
CASSIAGPEAFF
TGTGCCAGTAGTATCGCAGGGCCTGAAGCTTTCTTT
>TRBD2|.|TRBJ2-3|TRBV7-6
CASSFLAGGSTDTQYF
TGTGCCAGCAGCTTTCTAGCGGGGGGGAGCACAGATACGCAGTATTTT
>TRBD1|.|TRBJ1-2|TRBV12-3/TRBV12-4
CASFRDRAYGYTF
TGTGCCAGCTTCCGGGACAGAGCCTATGGCTACACCTTC
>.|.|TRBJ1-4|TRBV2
CASSLNEKLFF
TGTGCCAGCTCACTTAATGAAAAACTGTTTTTT
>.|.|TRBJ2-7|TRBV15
CATSAPGTDPYEQYF
TGTGCCACCAGCGCACCCGGGACGGATCCGTACGAGCAGTACTTC
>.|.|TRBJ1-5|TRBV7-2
CASSFHSNQPQHF
TGTGCCAGCAGCTTCCATAGCAATCAGCCCCAGCATTTT
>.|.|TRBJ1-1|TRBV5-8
CASSWTANTEAFF
TGTGCCAGCAGCTGGACAGCCAACACTGAAGCTTTCTTT
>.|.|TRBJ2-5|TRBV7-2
CASSSRRLEQETQYF
TGTGCCAGCAGCTCGAGGCGACTAGAGCAGGAGACCCAGTACTTC
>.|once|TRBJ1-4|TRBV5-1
CASSLVGGEAEKLFF
TGCGCCAGCAGCTTGGTGGGGGGGGAGGCTGAAAAACTGTTTTTT
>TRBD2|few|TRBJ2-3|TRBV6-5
CASSSGLVSRDTQYF
TGTGCCAGCAGTTCGGGACTAGTTTCAAGAGATACGCAGTATTTT
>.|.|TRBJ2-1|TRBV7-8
CASSRPGAKGWQFF
TGTGCCAGCAGCAGACCCGGGGCCAAAGGATGGCAGTTCTTC
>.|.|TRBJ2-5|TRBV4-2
CASSQENSYRETQYF
TGTGCCAGCAGCCAAGAGAACAGCTATAGGGAGACCCAGTACTTC
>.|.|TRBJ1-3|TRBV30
CACHTGNTIYF
TGTGCCTGTCATACTGGAAACACCATATATTTT
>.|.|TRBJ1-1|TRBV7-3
CASSWDGGRGTEAFF
TGTGCCAGCAGCTGGGATGGGGGCCGGGGGACTGAAGCTTTCTTT